This T cell receptor beta chain was profiled in a study of shared clonotypes between healthy human individuals. Background on the study: Donors, aged 18 to 49, were a couple of women and three men.

As for this clone: Its target is unknown.

The germline CDR1 and CDR2 sequences are GTSNPN and SVGIG (reference sequence). Trimming cost V 2 bases and J 8 bases; bases outside gene matches: 5. The CDR3 covers 12 residues. Measured with immunoSEQ multiplex PCR; TCRdb has only the in-frame clones, and not every one. The table has about 2.3 million clones, over 85% seen once; the top ten hold under 0.45%. Points from the study as a whole: The sharing of 4% to 5.5% of naive CD4 clonotypes was seen across a handful of donors.

Sequenced: naive CD4+ T cells from PBMCs. Subset given: CD45RA+ positively selected. This sequence joins TRBV30 and TRBJ1-1; 7 nucleotides match TRBD1. This TCR was recovered from a young man in good health. Some clones in this sample may be carry-over from other donors' samples. The CDR3 loop is CAWSTSTGEAFF. DNA for the CDR3: TGTGCCTGGAGTACCTCGACAGGGGAAGCTTTCTTT.